This T cell receptor beta chain was recovered during a study of blood T cell repertoires in COVID-19. Using immunoSEQ multiplex PCR, the repertoire was profiled, and TCRdb retains in-frame clones only, with some absent. The data contain 98,000 or so clones, roughly 80% of them singletons. The CDR3 is made up of 14 amino acids. Germline assignment: CDR1 SGHTA and CDR2 FQGNSA. The J segment lost 6 bases and the V segment lost 4 bases, leaving 6 bases of the junction unmatched. The receptor comes from a man in his 60s with acute or convalescent COVID-19. The rearrangement uses TRBV7-2 and TRBJ2-7; 10 bases agree with TRBD1. The sample comprised peripheral blood. The CDR3 DNA reads as TGTGCCAGCAGCTCGGGGACAGGGGATCCCGAGCAGTACTTC. Protein sequence: CASSSGTGDPEQYF.